This paragraph reports one T cell receptor beta chain. The CDR3 spans 18 residues. Germline values: CDR1 LGHNA, CDR2 YNFKEQ. V was pared by 0 bases and J by 3 bases, with 17 bases between. This table comes from immunoSEQ multiplex PCR, and its TCRdb copy is limited to in-frame clones, with some not included. The sample includes about 16,000 clones, less than 85% seen only once; the top ten take roughly 15%. This sample was included in a study of PD-1 and CTLA-4 blockade in melanoma. This specimen consisted of CD8+ T cells from peripheral blood, obtained from a patient given anti-PD-1 treatment. The receptor comes from a human donor with melanoma. The chain has TRBV4-2 and TRBJ2-2; the D gene is possibly TRBD2 (6 bases). CDR3 sequence: CASSQDRKGREDTGELFF. In DNA form, the CDR3 reads TGTGCCAGCAGCCAAGATCGAAAGGGCAGGGAGGACACCGGGGAGCTGTTTTTT.